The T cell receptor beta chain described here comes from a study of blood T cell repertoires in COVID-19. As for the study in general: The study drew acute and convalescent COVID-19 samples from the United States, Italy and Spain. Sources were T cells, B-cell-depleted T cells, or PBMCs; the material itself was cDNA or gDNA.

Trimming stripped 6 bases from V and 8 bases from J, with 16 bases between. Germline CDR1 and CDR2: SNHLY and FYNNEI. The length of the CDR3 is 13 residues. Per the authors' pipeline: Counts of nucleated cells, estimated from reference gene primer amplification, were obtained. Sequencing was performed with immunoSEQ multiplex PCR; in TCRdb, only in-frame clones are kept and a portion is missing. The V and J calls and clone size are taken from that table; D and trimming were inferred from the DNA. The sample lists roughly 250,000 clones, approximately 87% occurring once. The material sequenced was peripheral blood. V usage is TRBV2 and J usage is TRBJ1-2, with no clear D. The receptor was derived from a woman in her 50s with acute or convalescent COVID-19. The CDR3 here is CASSKKRDNGYTF. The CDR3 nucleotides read TGTGCCAGCAGCAAAAAAAGAGACAACGGCTACACCTTC.